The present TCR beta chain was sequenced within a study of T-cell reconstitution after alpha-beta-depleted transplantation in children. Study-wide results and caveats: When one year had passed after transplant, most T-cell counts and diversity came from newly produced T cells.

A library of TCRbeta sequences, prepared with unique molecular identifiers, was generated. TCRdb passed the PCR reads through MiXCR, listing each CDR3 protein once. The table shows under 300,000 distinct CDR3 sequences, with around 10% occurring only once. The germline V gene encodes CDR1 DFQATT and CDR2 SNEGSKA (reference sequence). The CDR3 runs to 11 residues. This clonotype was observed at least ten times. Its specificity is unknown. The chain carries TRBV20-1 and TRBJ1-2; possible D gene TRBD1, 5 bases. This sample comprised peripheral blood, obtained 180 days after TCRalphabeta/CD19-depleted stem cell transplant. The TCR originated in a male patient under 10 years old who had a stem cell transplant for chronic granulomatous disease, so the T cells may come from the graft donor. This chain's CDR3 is CRGPGNYGYTF. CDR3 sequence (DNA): TGCAGGGGGCCAGGGAACTATGGCTACACCTTC.